The rows below give T cell receptor beta chains drawn from one sample of a study of T cell repertoires in aging, cancer and after chemotherapy. TCRdb ran MiXCR on the multiplex PCR reads and lists one entry per CDR3 protein. The table includes 13,000 or so distinct CDR3 sequences, 20% to 30% detected once. Specimen: blood. The origin of the receptors is a human donor in good health. The CDR3 runs from the conserved cysteine through the conserved F or W. The D gene is left open where the match is weak. Clone size is shown for a subset of rows, as once, few, many or a class of expanded clone.

TRBJ1-6 | . | 16 | TRBV19 | medium-sized | CASSSWDGSYNSPLHF | TGTGCCAGTAGTTCCTGGGACGGATCCTATAATTCACCCCTCCACTTT
TRBJ2-5 | . | 14 | TRBV6-1 | . | CASSTFGVGETQYF | TGTGCCAGCAGTACGTTCGGGGTTGGGGAGACCCAGTACTTC
TRBJ2-7 | TRBD1 | 14 | TRBV5-1 | . | CASSPGQGPREQYF | TGTGCCAGCAGCCCGGGACAGGGGCCTAGGGAGCAGTACTTC
TRBJ1-2 | . | 12 | TRBV5-1 | . | CASYNPLDGYTF | TGCGCCAGTTACAACCCGTTGGACGGCTACACCTTC
TRBJ1-5 | . | 15 | TRBV4-2 | . | CASSLTSGGNQPQHF | TGCGCCAGCAGCCTGACTTCGGGAGGGAATCAGCCCCAGCATTTT
TRBJ1-4 | . | 14 | TRBV5-5 | . | CASSSVKSNEKLFF | TGTGCCAGCAGCTCAGTGAAAAGTAATGAAAAACTGTTTTTT
TRBJ2-4 | . | 13 | TRBV28 | . | CASSPYRMDIQYF | TGTGCCAGCAGTCCTTACAGGATGGACATTCAGTACTTC
TRBJ1-1 | . | 14 | TRBV5-1 | . | CASSFGQLNTEAFF | TGCGCCAGCAGCTTTGGTCAGTTGAACACTGAAGCTTTCTTT
TRBJ1-5 | . | 10 | TRBV6-5 | medium-sized | CASSCRQEHF | TGTGCCAGCAGTTGTAGGCAGGAGCATTTT
TRBJ1-3 | . | 16 | TRBV5-5 | . | CVSSLEGYSSGNTIYF | TGTGTCAGCAGCTTGGAAGGGTACTCCTCTGGAAACACCATATATTTT
TRBJ1-3 | . | 16 | TRBV28 | . | CASSNGGPSSGNTIYF | TGTGCCAGCAGTAACGGAGGCCCTAGCTCTGGAAACACCATATATTTT
TRBJ2-2 | . | 12 | TRBV10-3 | . | CAISQVAGELFF | TGTGCCATCTCTCAGGTGGCCGGGGAGCTGTTTTTT
TRBJ1-2 | . | 14 | TRBV29-1 | medium-sized | CSAGRGGPTDGYTF | TGCAGCGCAGGGCGGGGGGGTCCAACGGATGGCTACACCTTC
TRBJ1-5 | . | 14 | TRBV7-9 | few | CASSPQGRNQPQHF | TGTGCCAGCAGCCCACAGGGCCGGAATCAGCCCCAGCATTTT
TRBJ2-3 | . | 15 | TRBV11-1 | few | CASSFSATGTDTQYF | TGTGCCAGCAGCTTCAGCGCCACCGGCACAGATACGCAGTATTTT
TRBJ2-5 | . | 14 | TRBV28 | few | CASSQGTSQETQYF | TGTGCCAGCAGTCAAGGGACATCCCAAGAGACCCAGTACTTC
TRBJ1-4 | . | 14 | TRBV19 | . | CASSMQAYDEKLFF | TGTGCCAGTAGTATGCAGGCCTATGATGAAAAACTGTTTTTT
TRBJ1-6 | . | 13 | TRBV7-9 | medium-sized | CASSPEGDSPLHF | TGTGCCAGCAGCCCAGAGGGGGACTCACCCCTCCACTTT
TRBJ2-1 | . | 13 | TRBV10-3 | few | CAIKQGSYNEQFF | TGTGCCATCAAACAGGGCTCCTACAATGAGCAGTTCTTC
TRBJ1-5 | . | 15 | TRBV6-5 | . | CASSYRNDSPQPQHF | TGTGCCAGCAGTTACCGGAACGATTCTCCTCAGCCCCAGCATTTT
TRBJ2-1 | TRBD2 | 12 | TRBV5-4 | . | CASTLGGIEQFF | TGTGCCAGCACTTTGGGGGGGATTGAGCAGTTCTTC
TRBJ2-3 | TRBD2 | 14 | TRBV20-1 | few | CSARLAGVTDTQYF | TGCAGTGCCCGACTAGCGGGGGTGACAGATACGCAGTATTTT
TRBJ1-5 | . | 16 | TRBV19 | . | CASSTTGSTTNQPQHF | TGTGCCAGTAGTACCACAGGGTCCACCACCAATCAGCCCCAGCATTTT
TRBJ2-3 | TRBD1 | 15 | TRBV5-4 | . | CASSEGAPSTDTQYF | TGTGCCAGCTCAGAGGGGGCCCCGAGCACAGATACGCAGTATTTT
TRBJ1-1 | . | 17 | TRBV19 | few | CASKRDRESGGWTEAFF | TGTGCCAGTAAAAGAGACCGAGAAAGCGGCGGGTGGACTGAAGCTTTCTTT
TRBJ2-7 | TRBD1 | 18 | TRBV28 | . | CASSSDRDRVRGAYEQYF | TGTGCCAGCAGCTCTGACCGGGACAGGGTAAGAGGGGCCTACGAGCAGTACTTC
TRBJ1-6 | . | 15 | TRBV7-2 | . | CASRITGPNNSPLHF | TGTGCCAGCAGAATTACAGGGCCCAATAATTCACCCCTCCACTTT
TRBJ2-5 | . | 12 | TRBV28 | . | CASSQAAGAQYF | TGTGCCAGCAGTCAGGCCGCCGGTGCCCAGTACTTC
TRBJ2-3 | TRBD1 | 17 | TRBV5-6 | . | CASSLPGQGTSTDTQYF | TGCGCCAGCAGCTTACCAGGACAGGGGACTAGCACAGATACGCAGTATTTT
TRBJ1-2 | . | 18 | TRBV19 | medium-sized | CASTRGALGQIDFYGYTF | TGTGCCAGTACTAGAGGGGCACTAGGACAGATAGACTTCTATGGCTACACCTTC
TRBJ1-6 | . | 17 | TRBV6-5 | . | CASSFGGKEAYNSPLHF | TGTGCCAGCAGTTTTGGAGGGAAGGAGGCTTATAATTCACCCCTCCACTTT
TRBJ2-1 | TRBD2 | 14 | TRBV6-4 | . | CASSDSAGGNEQFF | TGTGCCAGCAGTGATTCGGCGGGGGGCAATGAGCAGTTCTTC
TRBJ2-2 | TRBD1 | 16 | TRBV6-4 | few | CASSGSGTGFAGELFF | TGTGCCAGCAGTGGATCCGGGACAGGGTTTGCCGGGGAGCTGTTTTTT
TRBJ1-4 | . | 14 | TRBV12-3/TRBV12-4 | few | CASSPGLPTGELFF | TGTGCCAGCAGTCCAGGGCTTCCCACCGGGGAACTGTTTTTT
TRBJ1-2 | . | 13 | TRBV20-1 | medium-sized | CSARGGGNYGYTF | TGCAGTGCTAGGGGGGGGGGGAACTATGGCTACACCTTC
TRBJ2-3 | TRBD2 | 18 | TRBV29-1 | . | CSDSPGLAGGWGTDTQYF | TGCAGCGATTCTCCGGGACTAGCGGGGGGCTGGGGCACAGATACGCAGTATTTT
TRBJ2-7 | . | 13 | TRBV7-9 | medium-sized | CASSLWVSDEQYF | TGTGCCAGCAGCTTGTGGGTTAGCGACGAGCAGTACTTC
TRBJ1-3 | . | 15 | TRBV4-2 | medium-sized | CASSQGRGSGNTIYF | TGTGCCAGCAGCCAAGGGCGGGGCTCTGGAAACACCATATATTTT
TRBJ1-1 | TRBD1 | 18 | TRBV5-1 | . | CASSSSLGQGFMNTEAFF | TGCGCCAGCAGCTCTTCCCTGGGACAGGGATTCATGAACACTGAAGCTTTCTTT
TRBJ1-1 | . | 14 | TRBV20-1 | few | CSAREVGMNTEAFF | TGCAGTGCTAGAGAGGTAGGGATGAACACTGAAGCTTTCTTT
TRBJ2-7 | TRBD1 | 15 | TRBV27 | large | CASSQGTGGVYEQYF | TGTGCCAGCAGTCAAGGGACAGGGGGAGTGTACGAGCAGTACTTC
TRBJ2-5 | . | 15 | TRBV7-9 | . | CASSLAAYLQETQYF | TGTGCCAGCAGCTTAGCCGCCTACCTACAAGAGACCCAGTACTTC
TRBJ2-3 | . | 16 | TRBV7-2 | . | CASSSPRGRVSDTQYF | TGTGCCAGCAGCTCCCCCCGGGGACGTGTGTCAGATACGCAGTATTTT
TRBJ2-3 | TRBD1 | 16 | TRBV20-1 | . | CSASPPQGAATDTQYF | TGCAGTGCTAGCCCTCCTCAGGGGGCGGCTACAGATACGCAGTATTTT
TRBJ1-1 | . | 15 | TRBV6-5 | medium-sized | CASSRGRYVNTEAFF | TGTGCCAGCAGTCGTGGCCGGTACGTGAACACTGAAGCTTTCTTT